This T cell receptor beta chain was documented in a study of blood T cell repertoires in COVID-19. Sequencing used immunoSEQ multiplex PCR; TCRdb keeps in-frame clones, though not all of them. The top ten clones hold 1.5% to 2% of a sample with some 150,000 clones, about four fifths of them seen once. The sequencing input was peripheral blood. The TCR comes from a human donor in a cohort sampled during active COVID-19.

CDR3 sequence reads: CASSPIGTGGDQPQHF. The CDR3 bases are TGTGCCAGCTCACCAATAGGGACAGGGGGGGATCAGCCCCAGCATTTT. The rearrangement joins TRBV18 to TRBJ1-5, with 11 bases aligning to TRBD1. Germline-derived CDR1 and CDR2 are KGHSH and LQKENI. There are 16 residues in the CDR3. After removal of 2 bases from V and 5 bases from J, the junction contained 5 bases not matched to a gene. Full variable domain (rest looked up from reference TRBV18 and TRBJ1-5): NAGVMQNPRHLVRRRGQEARLRCSPMKGHSHVYWYRQLPEEGLKFMVYLQKENIIDESGMPKERFSAEFPKEGPSILRIQQVVRGDSAAYFCASSPIGTGGDQPQHFGDGTRLSIL.